Sequencing of this TCR beta chain was carried out in a study of graft-versus-host responses after intestinal transplantation. Across the whole study: Tacrolimus and steroids were given for around 3 years to all recipients after anti-thymocyte globulin induction.

Per germline, CDR1 LGHNT and CDR2 FRNRAP. This CDR3 comprises 13 residues. V shed 6 bases and J shed 8 bases, with 14 bases lying between them. This table comes from immunoSEQ multiplex PCR, and its TCRdb copy is limited to in-frame clones, with some not included. Seen here are around 20,000 clones, over 35% observed once, and the top ten hold about 1%. Study-level findings and limits: GvH clones occurred in recipient marrow; some first appeared in ileum or blood. Clonal ratios of graft-versus-host to host-versus-graft in allografts were high for patients exhibiting graft-donor T cell macrochimerism.

This receptor was taken from a human patient who received an intestinal transplant. The rearrangement links TRBV12-5 to TRBJ2-1; possible D gene TRBD2, 6 bases. The material sequenced was alloreactive CD4+ T cells from a mixed lymphocyte reaction culture, taken before intestinal transplant. Noted subset: CFSE-low proliferating T cells sorted from approximately 6-day pre-transplant mixed lymphocyte reaction (GvH or HvG direction). CDR3: CASGPPGDDEQFF. CDR3 sequence (DNA): TGTGCTAGTGGCCCCCCGGGGGACGATGAGCAGTTCTTC.